This TCR beta chain comes out of a study of glioma-infiltrating T cells. Study conclusions and caveats: Tissue-blood divergence was below expectation in non-neoplastic patients, above in gliomas.

Trimming removed 1 base at V and 2 bases at J, with 3 bases between. Germline loops: CDR1 SGHTA, CDR2 FQGNSA. CDR3 length equals 12 residues. Amplification of TCR alpha and beta CDR3 regions from RNA used iRepertoire nested multiplex PCR. For one-step reverse transcription and amplification, about 85-400 ng of tissue mRNA or PBMC total RNA was used. Each CDR3 protein is one row after TCRdb ran MiXCR on the multiplex PCR reads. This sample has 44,000 or so distinct CDR3 sequences, with approximately 20% found just once. Ten or more counts support this clonotype. Its antigen remains unknown. The origin of this receptor is a human donor with low-grade glioma or glioblastoma, undergoing nonglioma brain surgery, or in good health (not recorded which). J is TRBJ2-7 and V is TRBV7-2; D ambiguous. The sequenced sample was glioma tissue, nonneoplastic brain tissue, or PBMCs (not recorded which). The CDR3 sequence: CASSLVTYEQYF. The CDR3, as DNA: TGTGCCAGCAGCTTAGTGACCTACGAGCAGTACTTC.